This T cell receptor beta chain was captured by sequencing in a study of T-cell reconstitution after alpha-beta-depleted transplantation in children. TCRbeta library preparation incorporated unique molecular identifiers. TCRdb fed the PCR reads into MiXCR, producing one record per CDR3 protein. The repertoire holds fewer than 450,000 distinct CDR3 sequences, under 20% seen once, with around 43% in the top ten. This clonotype was detected many times. No antigen is known for it. Germline CDR1 is SGHRS and CDR2 is YFSETQ. The CDR3 is 15 residues long. Trimming took 2 bases from V and 3 from J; bases not matched to a gene: 8. General study findings and limits: Expanded clones from the graft, numbering several hundred, reportedly supplied alpha-beta T cells about two months after transplant. Where some patients showed high TCRbeta diversity at day 60, it came from recipient T cells and thymic progenitors that had survived. Counts and diversity of T cells one year after transplant came mostly from newly produced T cells.

The chain carries TRBV5-1 and TRBJ2-7, with 7 bases matching TRBD1. Material: PBMCs, mostly from graft donor cells, obtained 360 days after TCRalphabeta/CD19-depleted stem cell transplant. This TCR was sampled from a male patient between 2 and 10 years old who had a stem cell transplant for acute lymphoblastic leukemia, so the T cells may come from the graft donor. This CDR3 reads CASSFDRQGYYEQYF. The DNA of the CDR3 is TGCGCCAGCAGCTTTGACAGACAGGGCTACTACGAGCAGTACTTC.